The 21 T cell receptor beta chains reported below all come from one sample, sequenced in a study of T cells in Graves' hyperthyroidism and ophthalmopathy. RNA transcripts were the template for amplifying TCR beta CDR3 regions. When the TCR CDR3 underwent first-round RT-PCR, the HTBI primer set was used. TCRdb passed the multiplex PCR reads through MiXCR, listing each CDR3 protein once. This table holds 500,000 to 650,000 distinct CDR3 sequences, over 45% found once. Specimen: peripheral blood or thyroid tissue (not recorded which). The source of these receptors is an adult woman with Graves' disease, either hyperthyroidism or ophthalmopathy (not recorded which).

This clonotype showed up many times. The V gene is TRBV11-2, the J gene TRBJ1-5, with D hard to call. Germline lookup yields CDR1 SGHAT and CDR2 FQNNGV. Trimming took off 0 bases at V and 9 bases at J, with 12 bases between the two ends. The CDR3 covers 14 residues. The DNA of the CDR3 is TGTGCCAGCAGCTTAGAGGCCAGCTCGGGGCCCCAGCATTTT. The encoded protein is CASSLEASSGPQHF. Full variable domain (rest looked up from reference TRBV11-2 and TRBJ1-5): EAGVAQSPRYKIIEKRQSVAFWCNPISGHATLYWYQQILGQGPKLLIQFQNNGVVDDSQLPKDRFSAERLKGVDSTLKIQPAKLEDSAVYLCASSLEASSGPQHFGDGTRLSIL.

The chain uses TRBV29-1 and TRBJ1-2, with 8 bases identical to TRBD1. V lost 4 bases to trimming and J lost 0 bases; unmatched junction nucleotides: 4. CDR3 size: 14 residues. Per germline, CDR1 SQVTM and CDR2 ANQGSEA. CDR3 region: CSVVQGEANYGYTF. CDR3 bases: TGCAGCGTTGTACAGGGGGAAGCTAACTATGGCTACACCTTC.

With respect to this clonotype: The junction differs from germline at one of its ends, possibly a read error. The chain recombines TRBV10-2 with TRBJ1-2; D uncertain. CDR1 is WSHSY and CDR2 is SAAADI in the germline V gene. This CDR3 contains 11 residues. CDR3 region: CASSYLSGSYF. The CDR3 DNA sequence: TGCGCCAGCAGTTACTTGTCTGGAAGCTACTTC.

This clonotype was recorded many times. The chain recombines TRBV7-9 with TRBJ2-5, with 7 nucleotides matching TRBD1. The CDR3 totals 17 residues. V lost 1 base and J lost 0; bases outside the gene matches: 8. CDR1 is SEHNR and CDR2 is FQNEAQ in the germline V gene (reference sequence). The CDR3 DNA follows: TGTGCCAGCAGCTTAGTCGGGGACAGCTTATACCAAGAGACCCAGTACTTC. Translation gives CASSLVGDSLYQETQYF.

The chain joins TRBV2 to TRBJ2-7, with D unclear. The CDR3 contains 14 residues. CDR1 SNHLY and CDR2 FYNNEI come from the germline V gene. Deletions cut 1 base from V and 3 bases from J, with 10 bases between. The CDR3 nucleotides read TGTGCCAGCAGTGAAGGAGCCATCGTCTACGAGCAGTACTTC. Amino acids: CASSEGAIVYEQYF.

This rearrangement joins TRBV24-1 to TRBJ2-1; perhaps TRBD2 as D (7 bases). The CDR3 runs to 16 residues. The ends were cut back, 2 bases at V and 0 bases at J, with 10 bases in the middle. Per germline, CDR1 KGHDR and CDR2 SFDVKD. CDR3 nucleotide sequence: TGTGCCACCAGTGATTGGGGGGGGCCCTCCTACAATGAGCAGTTCTTC. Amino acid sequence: CATSDWGGPSYNEQFF.

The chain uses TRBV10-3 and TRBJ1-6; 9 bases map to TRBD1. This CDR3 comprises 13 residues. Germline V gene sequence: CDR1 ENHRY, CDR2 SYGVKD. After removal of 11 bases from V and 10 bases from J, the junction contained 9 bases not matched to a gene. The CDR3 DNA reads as TGTGCCTCCCGGGGACAGGGTGGCTCACCCCTCCACTTT. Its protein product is CASRGQGGSPLHF.

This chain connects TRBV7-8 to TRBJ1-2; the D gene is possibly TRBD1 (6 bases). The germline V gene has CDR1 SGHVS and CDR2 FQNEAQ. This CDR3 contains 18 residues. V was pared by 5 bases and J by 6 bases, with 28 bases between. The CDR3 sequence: CASSARYRDTSGDDGYTF. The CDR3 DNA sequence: TGTGCCAGCAGCGCACGCTACCGGGACACTTCCGGGGACGATGGCTACACCTTC. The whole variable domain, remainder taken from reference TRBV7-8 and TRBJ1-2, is GAGVSQSPRYKVAKRGQDVALRCDPISGHVSLFWYQQALGQGPEFLTYFQNEAQLDKSGLPSDRFFAERPEGSVSTLKIQRTQQEDSAVYLCASSARYRDTSGDDGYTFGSGTRLTVV.

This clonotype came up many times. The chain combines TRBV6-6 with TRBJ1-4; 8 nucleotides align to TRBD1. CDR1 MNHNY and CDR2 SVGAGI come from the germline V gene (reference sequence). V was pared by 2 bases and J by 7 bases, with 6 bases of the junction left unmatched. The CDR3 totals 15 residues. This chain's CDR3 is CASSYLGTGSEKLFF. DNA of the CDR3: TGTGCCAGCAGTTACCTCGGGACAGGTTCTGAAAAACTGTTTTTT.

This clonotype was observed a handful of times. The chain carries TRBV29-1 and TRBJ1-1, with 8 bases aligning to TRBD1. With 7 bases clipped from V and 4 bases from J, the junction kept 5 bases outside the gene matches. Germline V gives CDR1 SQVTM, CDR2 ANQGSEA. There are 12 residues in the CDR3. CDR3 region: CSERTGPTEAFF. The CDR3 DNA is TGCAGCGAACGGACAGGGCCCACTGAAGCTTTCTTT.

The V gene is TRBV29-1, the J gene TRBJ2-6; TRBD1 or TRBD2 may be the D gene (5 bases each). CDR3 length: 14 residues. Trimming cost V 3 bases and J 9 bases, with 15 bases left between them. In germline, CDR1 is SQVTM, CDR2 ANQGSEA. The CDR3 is CSVEGLASGNVLTF. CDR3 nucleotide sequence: TGCAGCGTTGAGGGGCTAGCAAGTGGCAACGTCCTGACTTTC.

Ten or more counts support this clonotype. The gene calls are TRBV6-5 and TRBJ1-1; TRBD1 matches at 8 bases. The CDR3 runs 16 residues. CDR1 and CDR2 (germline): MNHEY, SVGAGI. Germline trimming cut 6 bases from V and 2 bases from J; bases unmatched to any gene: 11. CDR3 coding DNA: TGTGCCAGCAGAATCCAAGGGACAGGTATCAACACTGAAGCTTTCTTT. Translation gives CASRIQGTGINTEAFF.

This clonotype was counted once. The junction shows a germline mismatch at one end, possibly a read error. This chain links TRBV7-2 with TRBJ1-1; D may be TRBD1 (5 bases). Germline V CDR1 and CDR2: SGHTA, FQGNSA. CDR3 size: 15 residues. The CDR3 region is CASSYTGGLNTEAFF. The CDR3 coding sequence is TGCGCCAGCAGCTACACCGGGGGACTGAACACTGAAGCTTTCTTT.

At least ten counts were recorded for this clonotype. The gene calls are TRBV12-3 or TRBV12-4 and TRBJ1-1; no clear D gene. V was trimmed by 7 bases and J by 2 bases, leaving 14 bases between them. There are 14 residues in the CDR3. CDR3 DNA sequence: TGTGCCAGCAACCCATTACGGGGAAACACTGAAGCTTTCTTT. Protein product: CASNPLRGNTEAFF.

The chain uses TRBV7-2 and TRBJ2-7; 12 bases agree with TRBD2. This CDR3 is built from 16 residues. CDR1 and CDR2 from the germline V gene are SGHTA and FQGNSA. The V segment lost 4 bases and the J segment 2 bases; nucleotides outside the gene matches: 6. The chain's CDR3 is CASSSDWTSGTYEQYF. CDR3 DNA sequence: TGTGCCAGCAGCTCCGACTGGACTAGCGGGACCTACGAGCAGTACTTC.

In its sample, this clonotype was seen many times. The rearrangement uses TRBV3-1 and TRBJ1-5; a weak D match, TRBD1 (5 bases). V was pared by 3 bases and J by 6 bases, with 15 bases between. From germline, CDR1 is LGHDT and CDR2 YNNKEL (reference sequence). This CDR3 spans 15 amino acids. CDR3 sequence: CASSHRQGLGQPQHF. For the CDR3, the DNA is TGTGCCAGCAGCCATCGGCAGGGCCTGGGTCAGCCCCAGCATTTT.

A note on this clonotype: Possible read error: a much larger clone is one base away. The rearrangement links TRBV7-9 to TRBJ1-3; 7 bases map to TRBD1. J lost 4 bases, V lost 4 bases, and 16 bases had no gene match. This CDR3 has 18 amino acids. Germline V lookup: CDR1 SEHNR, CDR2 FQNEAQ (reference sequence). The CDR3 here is CASSSGRLQGRGGNTIYF. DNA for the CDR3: TGTGCCAGCAGCTCGGGCAGACTACAGGGGCGGGGGGGAAACACCATATATTTT.

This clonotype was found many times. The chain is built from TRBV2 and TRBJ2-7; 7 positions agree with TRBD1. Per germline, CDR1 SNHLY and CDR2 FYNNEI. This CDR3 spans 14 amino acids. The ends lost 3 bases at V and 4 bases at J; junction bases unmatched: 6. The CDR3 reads CASSDTGVLYEQYF. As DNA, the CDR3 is TGTGCCAGCAGTGACACAGGGGTATTATACGAGCAGTACTTC. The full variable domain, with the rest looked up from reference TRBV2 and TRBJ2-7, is EPEVTQTPSHQVTQMGQEVILRCVPISNHLYFYWYRQILGQKVEFLVSFYNNEISEKSEIFDDQFSVERPDGSNFTLKIRSTKLEDSAMYFCASSDTGVLYEQYFGPGTRLTVT.

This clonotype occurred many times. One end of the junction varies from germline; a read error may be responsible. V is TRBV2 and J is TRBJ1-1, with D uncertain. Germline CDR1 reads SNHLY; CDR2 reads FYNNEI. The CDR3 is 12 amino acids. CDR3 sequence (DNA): TGTACCAGCATAGAGGGGAACACTGAAGCTTTCTTT. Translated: CTSIEGNTEAFF.

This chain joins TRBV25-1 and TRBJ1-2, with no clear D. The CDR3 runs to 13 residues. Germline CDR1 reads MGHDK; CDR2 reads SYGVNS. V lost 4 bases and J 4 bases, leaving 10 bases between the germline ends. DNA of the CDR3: TGTGCCAGCAGTGGAGCCAGAACCTATGGCTACACCTTC. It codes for CASSGARTYGYTF.

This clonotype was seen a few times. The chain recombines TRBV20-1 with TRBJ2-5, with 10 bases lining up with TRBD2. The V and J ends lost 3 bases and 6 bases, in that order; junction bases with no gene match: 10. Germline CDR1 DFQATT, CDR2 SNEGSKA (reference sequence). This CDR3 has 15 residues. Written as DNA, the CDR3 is TGCAGTGCTAGCAAGCGGGAGGGCCTTGGGCAGACCCAGTACTTC. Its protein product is CSASKREGLGQTQYF.